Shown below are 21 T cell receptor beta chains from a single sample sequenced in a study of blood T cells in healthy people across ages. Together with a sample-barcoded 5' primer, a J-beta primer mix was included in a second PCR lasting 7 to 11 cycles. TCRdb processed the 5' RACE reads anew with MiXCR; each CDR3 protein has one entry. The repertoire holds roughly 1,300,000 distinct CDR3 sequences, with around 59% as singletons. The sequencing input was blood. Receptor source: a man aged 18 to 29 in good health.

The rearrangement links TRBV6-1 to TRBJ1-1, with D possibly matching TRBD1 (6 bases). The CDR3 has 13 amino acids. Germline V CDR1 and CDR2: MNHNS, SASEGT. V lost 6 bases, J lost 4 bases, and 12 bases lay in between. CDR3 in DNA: TGTGCCAGCAGGCACGGACAGTTCACTGAAGCTTTCTTT. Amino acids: CASRHGQFTEAFF.

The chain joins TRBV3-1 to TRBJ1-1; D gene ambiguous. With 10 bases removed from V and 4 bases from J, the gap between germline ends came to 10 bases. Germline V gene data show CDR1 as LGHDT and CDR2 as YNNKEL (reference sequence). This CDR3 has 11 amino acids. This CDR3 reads CATARGTEAFF. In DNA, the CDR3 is TGTGCCACCGCGCGGGGCACTGAAGCTTTCTTT.

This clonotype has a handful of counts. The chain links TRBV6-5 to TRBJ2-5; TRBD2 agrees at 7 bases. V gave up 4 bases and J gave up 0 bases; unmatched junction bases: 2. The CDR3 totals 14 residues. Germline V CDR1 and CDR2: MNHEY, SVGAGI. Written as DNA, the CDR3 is TGTGCCAGCAGTTTGGGGACTAACCAAGAGACCCAGTACTTC. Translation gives CASSLGTNQETQYF.

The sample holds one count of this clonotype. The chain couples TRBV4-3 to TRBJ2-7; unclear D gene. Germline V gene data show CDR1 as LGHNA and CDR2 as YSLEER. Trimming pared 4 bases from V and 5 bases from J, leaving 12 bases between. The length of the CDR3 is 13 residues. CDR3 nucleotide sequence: TGCGCCAGCAGCCGACCCGTAAGGGACGAGCAGTACTTC. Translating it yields CASSRPVRDEQYF.

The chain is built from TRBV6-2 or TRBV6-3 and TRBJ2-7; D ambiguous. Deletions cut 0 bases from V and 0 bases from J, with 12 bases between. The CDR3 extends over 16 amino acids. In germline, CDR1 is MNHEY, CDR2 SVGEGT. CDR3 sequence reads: CASSYSNSWNSYEQYF. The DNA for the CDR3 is TGTGCCAGCAGTTACTCTAACAGCTGGAACTCCTACGAGCAGTACTTC.

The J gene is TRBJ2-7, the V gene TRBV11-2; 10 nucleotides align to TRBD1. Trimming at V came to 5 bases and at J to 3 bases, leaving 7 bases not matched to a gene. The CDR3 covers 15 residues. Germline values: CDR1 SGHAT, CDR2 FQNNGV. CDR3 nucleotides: TGTGCCAGCAGCACATACCGGGACAGGGGCTACGAGCAGTACTTC. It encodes CASSTYRDRGYEQYF.

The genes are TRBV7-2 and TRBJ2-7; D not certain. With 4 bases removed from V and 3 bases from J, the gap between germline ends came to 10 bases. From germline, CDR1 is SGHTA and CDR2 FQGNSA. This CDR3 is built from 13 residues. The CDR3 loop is CASSSRSFYEQYF. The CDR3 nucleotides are TGTGCCAGCAGCTCGCGAAGTTTCTACGAGCAGTACTTC. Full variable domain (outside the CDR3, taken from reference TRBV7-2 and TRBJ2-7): GAGVSQSPSNKVTEKGKDVELRCDPISGHTALYWYRQSLGQGLEFLIYFQGNSAPDKSGLPSDRFSAERTGGSVSTLTIQRTQQEDSAVYLCASSSRSFYEQYFGPGTRLTVT.

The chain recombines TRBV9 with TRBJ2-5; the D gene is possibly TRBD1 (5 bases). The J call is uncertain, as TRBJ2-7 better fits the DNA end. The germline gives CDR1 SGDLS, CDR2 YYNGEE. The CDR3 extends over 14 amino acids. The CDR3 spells CASSVVEKGDEQYF. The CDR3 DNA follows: TGTGCCAGCAGCGTAGTGGAGAAAGGGGACGAGCAGTACTTC.

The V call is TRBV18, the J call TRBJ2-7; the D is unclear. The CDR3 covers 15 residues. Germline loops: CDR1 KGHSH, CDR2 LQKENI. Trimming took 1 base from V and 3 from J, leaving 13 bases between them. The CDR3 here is CASSPQGTTRYEQYF. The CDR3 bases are TGTGCCAGCTCACCACAGGGCACCACCCGCTACGAGCAGTACTTC.

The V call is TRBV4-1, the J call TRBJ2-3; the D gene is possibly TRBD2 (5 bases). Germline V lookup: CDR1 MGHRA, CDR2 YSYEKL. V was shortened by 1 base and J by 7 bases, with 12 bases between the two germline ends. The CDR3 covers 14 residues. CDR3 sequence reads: CASSQGQLGNTQYF. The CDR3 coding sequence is TGCGCCAGCAGCCAAGGGCAGCTCGGGAATACGCAGTATTTT.

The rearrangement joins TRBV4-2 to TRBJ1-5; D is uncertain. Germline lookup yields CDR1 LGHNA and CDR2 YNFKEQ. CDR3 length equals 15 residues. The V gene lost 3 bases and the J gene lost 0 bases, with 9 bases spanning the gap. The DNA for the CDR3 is TGTGCCAGCAGCCAGGCGGTCTATAGCAATCAGCCCCAGCATTTT. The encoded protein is CASSQAVYSNQPQHF.

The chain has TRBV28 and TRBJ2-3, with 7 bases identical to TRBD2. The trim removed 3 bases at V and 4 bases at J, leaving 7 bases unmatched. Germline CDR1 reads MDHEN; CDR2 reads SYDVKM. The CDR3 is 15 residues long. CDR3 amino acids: CASSFFSGGADTQYF. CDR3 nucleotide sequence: TGTGCCAGCAGTTTCTTTTCGGGAGGTGCAGATACGCAGTATTTT.

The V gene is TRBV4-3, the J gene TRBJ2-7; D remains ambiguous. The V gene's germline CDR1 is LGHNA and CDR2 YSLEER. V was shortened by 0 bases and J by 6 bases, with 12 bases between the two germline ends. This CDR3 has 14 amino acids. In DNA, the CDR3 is TGCGCCAGCAGCCAAGAAGCCTATCGGCGCGAGCAGTACTTC. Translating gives CASSQEAYRREQYF.

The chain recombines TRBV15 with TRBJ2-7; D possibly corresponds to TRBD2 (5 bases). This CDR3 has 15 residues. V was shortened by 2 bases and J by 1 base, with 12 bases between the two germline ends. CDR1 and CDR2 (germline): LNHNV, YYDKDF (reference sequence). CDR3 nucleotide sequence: TGTGCCACCAGCAGACCGGGATTAGGGTCCTACGAGCAGTACTTC. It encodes CATSRPGLGSYEQYF.

The CDR3 protein is CASRGLAAHNEQFF. Written as DNA, the CDR3 is TGCGCCAGCAGAGGACTAGCGGCTCACAATGAGCAGTTCTTC. The chain carries TRBV10-2 and TRBJ2-1; the match to TRBD2 covers 10 bases. CDR1 and CDR2 from the germline V gene are WSHSY and SAAADI. The junction had 4 bases not matched to a gene; V was cut back by 6 bases and J by 5 bases. This CDR3 region has 14 residues.

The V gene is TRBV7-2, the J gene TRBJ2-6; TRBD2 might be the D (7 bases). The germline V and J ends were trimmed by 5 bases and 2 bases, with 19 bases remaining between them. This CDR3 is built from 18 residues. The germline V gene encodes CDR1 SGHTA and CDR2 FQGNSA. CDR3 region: CASSPMGGLSAGANVLTF. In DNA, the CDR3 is TGTGCCAGCAGCCCGATGGGGGGGCTCTCGGCTGGGGCCAACGTCCTGACTTTC.

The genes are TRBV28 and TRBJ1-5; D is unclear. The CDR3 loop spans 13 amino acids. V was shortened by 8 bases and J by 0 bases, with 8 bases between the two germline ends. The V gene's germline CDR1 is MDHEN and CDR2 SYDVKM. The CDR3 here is CASGKFSNQPQHF. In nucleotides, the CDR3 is TGTGCCAGCGGAAAGTTTAGCAATCAGCCCCAGCATTTT.

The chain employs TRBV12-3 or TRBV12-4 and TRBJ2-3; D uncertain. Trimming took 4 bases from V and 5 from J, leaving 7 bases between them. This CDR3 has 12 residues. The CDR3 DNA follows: TGTGCCAGCAGTTCAGAAATAGATACGCAGTATTTT. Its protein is CASSSEIDTQYF.

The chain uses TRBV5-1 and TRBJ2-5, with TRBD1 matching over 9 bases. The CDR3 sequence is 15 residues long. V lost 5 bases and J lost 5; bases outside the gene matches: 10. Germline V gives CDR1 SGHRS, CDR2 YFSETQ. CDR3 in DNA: TGCGCCAGCAGGACCGGGACAGGGAGGTCGGAGACCCAGTACTTC. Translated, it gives CASRTGTGRSETQYF.

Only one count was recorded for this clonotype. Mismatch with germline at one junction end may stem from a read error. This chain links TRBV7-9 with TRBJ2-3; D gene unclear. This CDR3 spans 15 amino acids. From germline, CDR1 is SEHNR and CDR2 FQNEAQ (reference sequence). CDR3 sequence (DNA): TGTGCCAGCAGCTTAGACACTATAAACACAGATATGCAGTATTTT. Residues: CASSLDTINTDMQYF.

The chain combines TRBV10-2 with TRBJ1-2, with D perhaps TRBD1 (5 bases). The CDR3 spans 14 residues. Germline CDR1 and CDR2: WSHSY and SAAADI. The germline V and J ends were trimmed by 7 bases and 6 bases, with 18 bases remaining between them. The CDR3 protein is CASTKDSFIDGYTF. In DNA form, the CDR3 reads TGCGCCAGCACTAAAGACAGCTTCATCGATGGCTACACCTTC.